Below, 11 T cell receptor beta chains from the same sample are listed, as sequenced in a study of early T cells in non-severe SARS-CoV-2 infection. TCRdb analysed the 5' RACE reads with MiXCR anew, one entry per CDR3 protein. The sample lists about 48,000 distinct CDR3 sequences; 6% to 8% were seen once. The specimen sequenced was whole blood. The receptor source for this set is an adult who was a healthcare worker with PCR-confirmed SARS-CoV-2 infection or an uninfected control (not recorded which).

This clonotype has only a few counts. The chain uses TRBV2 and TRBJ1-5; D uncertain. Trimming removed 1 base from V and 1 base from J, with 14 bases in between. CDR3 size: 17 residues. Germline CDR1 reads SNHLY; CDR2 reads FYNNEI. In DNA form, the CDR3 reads TGTGCCAGCAGTGAAGGGTCCGGCAGCCGAAGCAATCAGCCCCAGCATTTT. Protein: CASSEGSGSRSNQPQHF. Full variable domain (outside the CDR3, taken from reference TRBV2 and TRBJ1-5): EPEVTQTPSHQVTQMGQEVILRCVPISNHLYFYWYRQILGQKVEFLVSFYNNEISEKSEIFDDQFSVERPDGSNFTLKIRSTKLEDSAMYFCASSEGSGSRSNQPQHFGDGTRLSIL.

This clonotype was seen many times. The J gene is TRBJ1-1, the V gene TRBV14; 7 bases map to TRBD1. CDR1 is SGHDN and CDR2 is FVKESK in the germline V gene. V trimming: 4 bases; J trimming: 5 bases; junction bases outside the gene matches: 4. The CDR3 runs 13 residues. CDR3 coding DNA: TGTGCCAGCAGCCGCACAGGGGTGACTGAAGCTTTCTTT. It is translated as CASSRTGVTEAFF. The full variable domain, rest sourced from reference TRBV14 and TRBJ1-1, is EAGVTQFPSHSVIEKGQTVTLRCDPISGHDNLYWYRRVMGKEIKFLLHFVKESKQDESGMPNNRFLAERTGGTYSTLKVQPAELEDSGVYFCASSRTGVTEAFFGQGTRLTVV.

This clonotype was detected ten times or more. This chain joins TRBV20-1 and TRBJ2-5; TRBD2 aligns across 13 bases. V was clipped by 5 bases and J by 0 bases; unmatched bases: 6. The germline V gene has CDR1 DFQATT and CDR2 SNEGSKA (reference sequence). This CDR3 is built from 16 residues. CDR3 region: CSAPLAGGSYQETQYF. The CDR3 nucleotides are TGCAGTGCTCCACTAGCGGGGGGGAGCTACCAAGAGACCCAGTACTTC.

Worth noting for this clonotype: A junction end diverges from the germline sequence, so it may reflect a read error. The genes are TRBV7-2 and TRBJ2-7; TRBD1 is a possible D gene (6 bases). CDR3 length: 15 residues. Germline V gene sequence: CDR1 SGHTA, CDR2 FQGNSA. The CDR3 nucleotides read TGTGCCAACAGCCCCGGGACATTGAGCTCCTACGAGCAGTACTTC. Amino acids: CANSPGTLSSYEQYF.

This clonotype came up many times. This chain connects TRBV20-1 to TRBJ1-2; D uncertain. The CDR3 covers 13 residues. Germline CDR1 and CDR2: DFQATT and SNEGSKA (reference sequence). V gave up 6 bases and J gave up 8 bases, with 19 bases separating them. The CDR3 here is CSAAAGSLLGYTF. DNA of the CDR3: TGCAGTGCCGCAGCCGGGAGTCTCTTGGGCTACACCTTC.

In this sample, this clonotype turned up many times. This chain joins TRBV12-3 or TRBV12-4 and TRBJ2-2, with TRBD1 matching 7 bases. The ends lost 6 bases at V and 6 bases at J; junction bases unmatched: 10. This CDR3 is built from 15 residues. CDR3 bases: TGTGCCAGCAGCCTTTTTAGGGACAGTCCCGGGGAGCTGTTTTTT. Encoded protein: CASSLFRDSPGELFF.

In nucleotides, the CDR3 is TGTGCCAGCTCACCACCGGGCCGGTATGGCAATCAGCCCCAGCATTTT. Its protein is CASSPPGRYGNQPQHF. The gene calls are TRBV18 and TRBJ1-5; D gene uncertain. The CDR3 totals 16 residues. Trimming cost V 0 bases and J 2 bases, with 11 bases left between them. The germline V gene encodes CDR1 KGHSH and CDR2 LQKENI.

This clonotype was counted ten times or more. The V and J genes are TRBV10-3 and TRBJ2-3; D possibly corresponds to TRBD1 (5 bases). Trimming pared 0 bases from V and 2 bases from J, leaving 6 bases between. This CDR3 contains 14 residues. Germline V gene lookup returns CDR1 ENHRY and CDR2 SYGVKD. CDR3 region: CAISESRDTDTQYF. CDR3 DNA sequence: TGTGCCATCAGTGAGTCCAGGGACACAGATACGCAGTATTTT.

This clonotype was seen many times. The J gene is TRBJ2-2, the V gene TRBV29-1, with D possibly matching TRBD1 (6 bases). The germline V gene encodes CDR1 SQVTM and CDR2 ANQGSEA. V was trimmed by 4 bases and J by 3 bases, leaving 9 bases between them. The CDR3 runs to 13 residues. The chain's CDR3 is CSVGDTYTGELFF. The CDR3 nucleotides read TGCAGCGTTGGGGACACCTACACCGGGGAGCTGTTTTTT.

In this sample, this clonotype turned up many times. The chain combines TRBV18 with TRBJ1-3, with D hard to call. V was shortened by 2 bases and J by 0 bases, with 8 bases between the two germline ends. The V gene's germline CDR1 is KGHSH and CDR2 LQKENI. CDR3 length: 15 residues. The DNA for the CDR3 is TGTGCCAGCTCACCAGACGGATACTCTGGAAACACCATATATTTT. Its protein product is CASSPDGYSGNTIYF. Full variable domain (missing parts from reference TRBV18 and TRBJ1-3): NAGVMQNPRHLVRRRGQEARLRCSPMKGHSHVYWYRQLPEEGLKFMVYLQKENIIDESGMPKERFSAEFPKEGPSILRIQQVVRGDSAAYFCASSPDGYSGNTIYFGEGSWLTVV.

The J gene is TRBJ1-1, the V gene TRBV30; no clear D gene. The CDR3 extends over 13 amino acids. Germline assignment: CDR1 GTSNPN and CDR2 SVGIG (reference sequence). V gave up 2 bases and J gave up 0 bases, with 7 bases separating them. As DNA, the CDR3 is TGTGCCTGGAGTAATCGGGTGAACACTGAAGCTTTCTTT. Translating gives CAWSNRVNTEAFF.